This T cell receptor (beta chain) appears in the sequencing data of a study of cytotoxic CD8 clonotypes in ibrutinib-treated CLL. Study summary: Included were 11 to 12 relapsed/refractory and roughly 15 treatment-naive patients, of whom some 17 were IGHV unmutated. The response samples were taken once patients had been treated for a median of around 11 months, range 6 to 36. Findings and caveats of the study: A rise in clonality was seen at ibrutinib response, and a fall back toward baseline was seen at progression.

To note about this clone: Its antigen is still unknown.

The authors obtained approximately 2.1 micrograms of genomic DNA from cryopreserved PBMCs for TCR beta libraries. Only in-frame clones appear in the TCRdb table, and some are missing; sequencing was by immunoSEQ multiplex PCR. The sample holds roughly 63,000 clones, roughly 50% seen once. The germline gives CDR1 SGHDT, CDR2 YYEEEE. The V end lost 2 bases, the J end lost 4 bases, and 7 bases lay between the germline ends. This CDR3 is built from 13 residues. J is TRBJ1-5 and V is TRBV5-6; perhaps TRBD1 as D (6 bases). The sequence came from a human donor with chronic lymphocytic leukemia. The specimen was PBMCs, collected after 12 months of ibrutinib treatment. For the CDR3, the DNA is TGTGCCAGCAGCTTTAGGGGGAATCAGCCCCAGCATTTT. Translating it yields CASSFRGNQPQHF.